This record looks at one TCR beta chain sequence and its context. What it recognizes is unknown. The data originate from a study of identical twins. Study-wide results and caveats: Clonotypes of the beta chain that were abundant in cord blood carried fewer insertions (memory repertoires showed none). With beta out-of-frame sequences, excess sharing by twins was weaker.

Losses at the gene ends were 5 bases for V and 1 base for J; bases not matched to a gene: 10. The CDR3 length is 17 residues. Germline CDR1 reads SEHNR; CDR2 reads FQNEAQ (reference sequence). Unique molecular identifiers were present on cDNA, and template switching added a universal primer site. A single record per CDR3 protein comes from TCRdb applying MiXCR to the 5' RACE reads. The sample has approximately 260,000 distinct CDR3 sequences; around 8% are singletons. These data are also associated with another study on yellow fever vaccine responses in identical twins.

This chain links TRBV7-9 with TRBJ2-7, with TRBD2 matching 11 bases. The clonotype originates from a woman younger than 30 in good health. Sequenced input: CD8+ T cells sorted from blood. CDR3 in DNA: TGTGCCAGCAGCCCAATTGAGACTAGCGGGATTTCCTACGAGCAGTACTTC. Translated: CASSPIETSGISYEQYF.